A selection of T cell receptor beta chains follows, all from one sample in a study of patients and donors after allogeneic stem cell transplantation. MiXCR, run by TCRdb on the RT-PCR reads, gives a single entry per CDR3 protein. The sample lists about a million distinct CDR3 sequences, 15% to 20% occurring once. Material: blood, either unsorted or a sorted T cell fraction (not recorded which). These receptors came from a human donor who was either an allogeneic HSCT recipient or a stem cell or donor lymphocyte infusion donor (not recorded which). It is not recorded whose cells these are; they may come from a transplant donor. Each CDR3 is given with its conserved first and last residue. Each record gives: clone size, J gene, V gene, CDR3 protein. Expanded clones get a size class; other rows say once, few or many, or leave the size out.

- TRBJ2-2 TRBV9 CASSVDPSAGELFF
few TRBJ2-3 TRBV29-1 CSVDRGLQDTQYF
many TRBJ1-3 TRBV10-3 CAISEGVFSGNTIYF
- TRBJ1-2 TRBV20-1 CSAAAGPYGYTF
few TRBJ1-2 TRBV20-1 CSAPTGANYGYTF
- TRBJ2-1 TRBV20-1 CSAGRSRGYTEQFF
few TRBJ1-1 TRBV20-1 CSARRRGSEAFF
few TRBJ2-7 TRBV25-1 CASSEYPGYEQYF
few TRBJ2-7 TRBV11-2 CASTTGQGKSEQYF
- TRBJ2-1 TRBV7-9 CASTQGVNEQFF
few TRBJ1-3 TRBV9 CASSVGPPSSTIYF
few TRBJ2-2 TRBV3-1 CASSPSGGGSTGELFF
- TRBJ2-7 TRBV3-1 CASSQTSSFYEQYF
- TRBJ2-5 TRBV5-5 CASSQERTGQETQYF
few TRBJ1-5 TRBV7-2 CASSLAEGAGGLGQHF
many TRBJ2-3 TRBV12-3/TRBV12-4 CASTSLGGITDTQYF
- TRBJ1-2 TRBV7-9 CASSFQGARGGYTF